The sequence of this T cell receptor (beta chain) was determined in a study of Japanese encephalitis immunity and Zika vaccine responses. About the research overall: Three 5.0 ug doses of alum-adjuvanted ZPIV were given at weeks 0, 4, 28. Some participants got two JEV vaccine doses, 28 days apart, before ZPIV. ZIKV 15-mer peptides overlapped by 11 residues and had predicted affinity under 50 nM. Stimulation used either flavivirus-conserved or non-conserved ZIKV pools, or pre-vaccination JEV or YFV peptides.

CDR1 and CDR2 from the germline V gene are SEHNR and FQNEAQ (reference sequence). The CDR3 runs 12 residues. Peptide pools at about 1 ug/mL each stimulated CFSE-labeled PBMCs over an approximately 6-day culture. Proliferating CD4 T cells were sorted unfixed as live CD56-CD19-CD16-CD3+CD4+ CFSE-low cells. TCRdb processed the 5' RACE reads anew with MiXCR; each CDR3 protein has one entry. This table has around 300 distinct CDR3 sequences, more than 1.5% appearing once. Note on this clonotype: Its ends do not fully match the called genes, so a read error is possible.

This chain joins TRBV7-9 and TRBJ2-7; D is undetermined. Sequenced here: antigen-activated CD4+ T cells from blood, cultured, sampled during a Zika inactivated vaccine study. The sequence derives from an adult man who received an inactivated Zika virus vaccine. CDR3 nucleotide sequence: TGTACCAGCAGCCGAATCCCCTACGAGCAGTACTTC. Protein: CTSSRIPYEQYF.